This T cell receptor (beta chain) was identified in a study of lymphopenia after photon versus proton radiotherapy. Measured with immunoSEQ multiplex PCR; TCRdb has only the in-frame clones, and not every one. The sample holds 28,000 or so clones, around 85% seen once. Study observations and caveats: Oligoclonal CD8+ Temra expansion after nadir drove photon patients' diversity drop.

This clone was seen a few times. The antigen remains undetermined. This material consisted of peripheral blood, taken from a patient treated with photon-based radiotherapy. This sequence originates from a man aged 25-40 years with gastric cancer.

The CDR3 DNA reads as TGTGCCAGTAGTGCACACACAGGGGGCGGTGACCCTGAAGCTTTCTTT. Protein: CASSAHTGGGDPEAFF. This chain joins TRBV19 and TRBJ1-1; 9 positions match TRBD1. V lost 5 bases, J lost 6 bases, and 13 bases stayed unmatched. The CDR3 has 16 amino acids. In germline, CDR1 is LNHDA, CDR2 SQIVND (reference sequence).